The 16 T cell receptor beta chains presented below share a single source sample, sequenced in a study of beta chain features in type 1 diabetes. Reverse transcription of all isolated RNA meant that expressed TCRB transcripts were sequenced. This table comes from immunoSEQ multiplex PCR, and its TCRdb copy is limited to in-frame clones, with some not included. The data hold about 360,000 clones, with around 12% observed a single time. The sequencing input was naive CD4+ T cells from blood. Receptor source: a man aged 18 to 35 in good health.

The chain links TRBV15 to TRBJ2-7, with D possibly matching TRBD1 (6 bases). Germline-derived CDR1 and CDR2 are LNHNV and YYDKDF (reference sequence). The CDR3 length is 13 residues. The germline V and J ends were trimmed by 2 bases and 6 bases, with 11 bases remaining between them. The CDR3: CATSRNREGEQYF. In DNA form, the CDR3 reads TGTGCCACCAGCAGAAACAGGGAAGGCGAGCAGTACTTC.

This clone was seen only a few times. The chain has TRBV30 and TRBJ2-3, with 9 positions matching TRBD2. With V trimmed by 8 bases and J by 2 bases, 5 bases remained unmatched. The V gene's germline CDR1 is GTSNPN and CDR2 SVGIG (reference sequence). This CDR3 region has 13 residues. The CDR3 reads CAVAGDDTDTQYF. The CDR3 DNA is TGTGCCGTAGCGGGGGACGACACAGATACGCAGTATTTT.

This clone has just a few counts. The V call is TRBV9, the J call TRBJ2-1; D is undetermined. Germline assignment: CDR1 SGDLS and CDR2 YYNGEE. V shed 3 bases and J shed 0 bases, with 10 bases lying between them. The CDR3 is 15 residues long. CDR3 DNA: TGTGCCAGCAGCGACGTACTTAGCTCCTACAATGAGCAGTTCTTC. Protein sequence: CASSDVLSSYNEQFF.

This clone has just a few counts. The chain employs TRBV7-3 and TRBJ2-1; TRBD2 aligns across 7 bases. V shed 1 base, J shed 0 bases, and the junction held 6 bases outside the gene matches. There are 17 residues in the CDR3. Germline CDR1 and CDR2: SGHTA and FQGTGA. CDR3 DNA: TGTGCCAGCAGCTTAATGTGGGCGGGAGACTCCTACAATGAGCAGTTCTTC. Translation: CASSLMWAGDSYNEQFF.

This clone was seen only a few times. The gene calls are TRBV7-8 and TRBJ2-6, with TRBD2 as a possible D gene (5 bases). This CDR3 contains 17 residues. Deletions cut 5 bases from V and 0 bases from J, with 14 bases between. CDR1 and CDR2 (germline): SGHVS, FQNEAQ. CDR3 sequence: CASSNMDWTSGANVLTF. CDR3 coding DNA: TGTGCCAGCAGCAATATGGACTGGACCTCTGGGGCCAACGTCCTGACTTTC.

The chain links TRBV18 to TRBJ2-4; D perhaps matches TRBD2 (5 bases). Germline V gene data show CDR1 as KGHSH and CDR2 as LQKENI. The CDR3 covers 15 residues. V was trimmed by 0 bases and J by 6 bases, leaving 12 bases between them. The CDR3 spells CASSPPGFEGNIQYF. CDR3 DNA: TGTGCCAGCTCACCACCCGGATTTGAGGGAAACATTCAGTACTTC.

This clone was seen a few times. This sequence joins TRBV14 and TRBJ1-2; D possibly corresponds to TRBD1 (5 bases). V was trimmed by 0 bases and J by 4 bases, leaving 9 bases between them. Germline-derived CDR1 and CDR2 are SGHDN and FVKESK. The CDR3 runs 14 residues. The DNA for the CDR3 is TGTGCCAGCAGCCAAGAACGGGGGATCTATGGCTACACCTTC. Translation gives CASSQERGIYGYTF.

This clone was seen at least ten times. J is TRBJ2-3 and V is TRBV29-1, with 8 bases lining up with TRBD1. The germline V gene has CDR1 SQVTM and CDR2 ANQGSEA. The CDR3 is 14 amino acids. J was trimmed by 1 base and V by 6 bases; bases with no gene match: 6. For the CDR3, the DNA is TGCAGCGTCGCTACAGGGGGAGGCACAGATACGCAGTATTTT. Translation gives CSVATGGGTDTQYF.

On this clone itself: Mismatch with germline at one junction end may stem from a read error. The chain has TRBV5-1 and TRBJ2-1; 9 bases line up with TRBD2. CDR1 and CDR2 (germline): SGHRS, YFSETQ. The CDR3 sequence is 15 residues long. Here the CDR3 reads CASSSLAGVSDEQFF. In DNA, the CDR3 is TGTGCCAGCAGCTCATTAGCGGGAGTCTCCGATGAGCAGTTCTTC.

This clone was observed a few times. This chain joins TRBV4-2 and TRBJ1-6; D is undetermined. V was trimmed by 6 bases and J by 6 bases, leaving 12 bases between them. The germline V gene encodes CDR1 LGHNA and CDR2 YNFKEQ. CDR3 length equals 14 residues. The CDR3 DNA sequence: TGTGCCAGCAGTGCCCCGGGAATTAATTCACCCCTCCACTTT. Translation gives CASSAPGINSPLHF.

This clone was detected only a few times. The J gene is TRBJ2-3, the V gene TRBV9, with 8 bases that match TRBD2. The germline V gene has CDR1 SGDLS and CDR2 YYNGEE. V lost 3 bases and J lost 2; bases outside the gene matches: 8. CDR3 length: 16 residues. CDR3 coding DNA: TGTGCCAGCAGCGCCCCTACTAGCGGCGTCACAGATACGCAGTATTTT. Protein sequence: CASSAPTSGVTDTQYF.

CDR3 amino acids: CASSSQGANNEQYF. The DNA of the CDR3 is TGTGCCAGCAGCTCACAGGGGGCAAACAACGAGCAGTACTTC. The V and J genes are TRBV13 and TRBJ2-7, with 9 bases fitting TRBD1. Trimming at V came to 4 bases and at J to 5 bases, leaving 6 bases not matched to a gene. Germline V gives CDR1 PRHDT, CDR2 FYEKMQ (reference sequence). The CDR3 spans 14 residues.

The sample holds a few counts of this clone. This chain connects TRBV7-3 to TRBJ2-5, with D possibly matching TRBD1 (7 bases). The CDR3 covers 14 residues. Between the trimmed V and J ends, which lost 3 bases and 7 bases, there was a span of 15 bases. Germline V gene data show CDR1 as SGHTA and CDR2 as FQGTGA. The CDR3 region has the DNA TGTGCCAGCAGCTTCGGGACAGCCGGGGGGACCCAGTACTTC. Encoded protein: CASSFGTAGGTQYF.

This clone turned up a few times. The chain employs TRBV6-6 and TRBJ2-7; TRBD2 matches at 9 bases. V dropped 7 bases and J dropped 1; count of bases not matched to a gene: 8. Germline V gene sequence: CDR1 MNHNY, CDR2 SVGAGI (reference sequence). This CDR3 has 15 amino acids. The CDR3 sequence: CASKAPLAGSYEQYF. CDR3 DNA: TGTGCCAGCAAAGCCCCCCTAGCGGGGTCCTACGAGCAGTACTTC.

A few counts support this clone. This sequence joins TRBV5-1 and TRBJ2-1; tentative D call: TRBD1 (6 bases). The CDR3 consists of 15 residues. Trimming took off 0 bases at V and 5 bases at J, with 12 bases between the two ends. The V gene's germline CDR1 is SGHRS and CDR2 YFSETQ. This CDR3 is CASSLGTGRDNEQFF. The CDR3 nucleotides read TGCGCCAGCAGCTTGGGTACAGGGAGAGACAATGAGCAGTTCTTC. Drawing the rest from reference TRBV5-1 and TRBJ2-1, the complete variable domain is KAGVTQTPRYLIKTRGQQVTLSCSPISGHRSVSWYQQTPGQGLQFLFEYFSETQRNKGNFPGRFSGRQFSNSRSEMNVSTLELGDSALYLCASSLGTGRDNEQFFGPGTRLTVL.

CDR3 protein: CASSQDLYNEQFF. The CDR3 region has the DNA TGTGCCAGCAGCCAAGATCTGTACAATGAGCAGTTCTTC. This chain connects TRBV4-2 to TRBJ2-1; D is uncertain. CDR1 LGHNA and CDR2 YNFKEQ come from the germline V gene. V was pared by 0 bases and J by 4 bases, with 4 bases between. This CDR3 is built from 13 residues.